This passage covers 7 T cell receptor beta chains from one sample sequenced in a study of blood T cell repertoires in COVID-19. The table came from immunoSEQ multiplex PCR; TCRdb's copy has only in-frame clones and leaves some out. The data show over 450,000 clones, less than 90% seen once. The sample was peripheral blood. All receptors derive from a woman aged 50 to 65 with COVID-19, enrolled during active disease.

This chain joins TRBV5-4 and TRBJ2-3; TRBD2 aligns across 11 bases. The germline gives CDR1 SGHNT, CDR2 YYREEE (reference sequence). J lost 3 bases, V lost 0 bases, and 3 bases had no gene match. The CDR3 runs 16 residues. The CDR3 DNA follows: TGTGCCAGCAGCTTGGGTAGCGGGGGGGCAACAGATACGCAGTATTTT. It specifies CASSLGSGGATDTQYF.

The chain links TRBV30 to TRBJ1-2; 7 bases align to TRBD1. CDR3 length equals 12 residues. The V gene's germline CDR1 is GTSNPN and CDR2 SVGIG (reference sequence). V lost 4 bases and J lost 9; bases outside the gene matches: 8. The CDR3 sequence is CAWTVHRGSYTF. DNA of the CDR3: TGTGCCTGGACCGTACACAGGGGAAGCTACACCTTC.

This clone showed up just once. The chain links TRBV30 to TRBJ2-2, with D possibly TRBD1 on 5 matching bases. V was cut by 2 bases and J by 2 bases, with 12 bases left in between. The CDR3 contains 15 residues. Germline loops: CDR1 GTSNPN, CDR2 SVGIG (reference sequence). In nucleotides, the CDR3 is TGTGCCTGGAGTCTGGAAGGACACAACACCGGGGAGCTGTTTTTT. This gives the protein CAWSLEGHNTGELFF.

This chain connects TRBV7-9 to TRBJ2-2; TRBD1 is a possible D gene (6 bases). The length of the CDR3 is 15 residues. Trimming shortened V by 3 bases and J by 1 base, and 9 bases separated the two germline ends. Per the germline V gene, CDR1 is SEHNR and CDR2 is FQNEAQ (reference sequence). CDR3: CASSFADRNTGELFF. CDR3 coding DNA: TGTGCCAGCAGCTTTGCGGACAGGAACACCGGGGAGCTGTTTTTT.

This sequence joins TRBV7-9 and TRBJ2-1; 8 bases are shared with TRBD2. The CDR3 length is 16 residues. V shed 5 bases, J shed 4 bases, and the junction held 10 bases outside the gene matches. Germline-derived CDR1 and CDR2 are SEHNR and FQNEAQ (reference sequence). CDR3 protein: CASSDPLAGYYNEQFF. In nucleotides, the CDR3 is TGTGCCAGCAGCGACCCCTTAGCGGGATATTACAATGAGCAGTTCTTC.

The chain is built from TRBV27 and TRBJ1-1; perhaps TRBD1 as D (6 bases). The V gene lost 6 bases and the J gene lost 0 bases, with 14 bases spanning the gap. Germline values: CDR1 MNHEY, CDR2 SMNVEV (reference sequence). CDR3 size: 15 residues. DNA for the CDR3: TGTGCCAGCAGGCAAAGGGACAACATGAACACTGAAGCTTTCTTT. As protein: CASRQRDNMNTEAFF.

The genes are TRBV3-1 (or the pseudogene TRBV3-2) and TRBJ1-5, with D uncertain. This CDR3 comprises 13 residues. Per germline, CDR1 LGHDT and CDR2 YNNKEL (reference sequence). The V and J ends lost 1 base and 7 bases respectively, with 8 bases between them. CDR3 sequence reads: CASSQGEYQPQHF. Here the CDR3 DNA reads TGTGCCAGCAGCCAAGGGGAGTACCAGCCCCAGCATTTT.